This T cell receptor (beta chain) was sequenced during a study of blood T cell repertoires in COVID-19. The wider study: Sites across the United States, Italy and Spain contributed samples from acute and convalescent COVID-19. T cells, B-cell-depleted T cells, or PBMCs provided the cDNA or gDNA that served as material.

TCRdb keeps only in-frame clones here, not all; method: immunoSEQ multiplex PCR. This table holds more than 300,000 clones, 90% found once. This CDR3 spans 16 amino acids. Germline loops: CDR1 MNHEY, CDR2 SVGAGI. J was trimmed by 5 bases and V by 0 bases; bases with no gene match: 5. No more than 2 weeks before study entry, exposed participants had met a case of COVID-19. The rearrangement joins TRBV6-5 to TRBJ2-2; the match to TRBD2 covers 8 bases. Sequencing was done on a sample of PBMCs or T cells enriched from blood (not recorded which). This clonotype was obtained from a woman under 40 who had been exposed to COVID-19. The CDR3 spells CASSYSGGGSTGELFF. In DNA form, the CDR3 reads TGTGCCAGCAGTTACTCCGGGGGGGGGAGTACCGGGGAGCTGTTTTTT.